Below, one T cell receptor beta chain is given with its context. The antigen remains unidentified. The study drew donors from healthy Caucasian individuals in Russia aged roughly 6 to 90. PBMCs numbering at least 7 million were isolated per sample. The data belong to a study of blood T cells in healthy people across ages. Regarding the study as a whole: More naive CD4+ cells and higher diversity marked long-lived donors relative to aged donors.

Together with a sample-barcoded 5' primer, a J-beta primer mix was included in a second PCR lasting roughly 6 to 12 cycles. TCRdb called the 5' RACE reads again in MiXCR, with one record for every CDR3 protein. The sample lists 700,000 to 950,000 distinct CDR3 sequences; around 46% were seen once. The CDR3 length is 16 residues. The V end lost 4 bases, the J end lost 4 bases, and 19 bases lay between the germline ends. CDR1 is SGHTA and CDR2 is FQGNSA in the germline V gene. The chain uses TRBV7-2 and TRBJ2-5; D might be TRBD2 (5 bases). The sequenced sample was blood. The receptor's source is a woman aged 60-75 years in good health. The chain's CDR3 is CASSSGLSGPLETQYF. CDR3 coding DNA: TGTGCCAGCAGCTCCGGACTCTCTGGGCCCCTAGAGACCCAGTACTTC.